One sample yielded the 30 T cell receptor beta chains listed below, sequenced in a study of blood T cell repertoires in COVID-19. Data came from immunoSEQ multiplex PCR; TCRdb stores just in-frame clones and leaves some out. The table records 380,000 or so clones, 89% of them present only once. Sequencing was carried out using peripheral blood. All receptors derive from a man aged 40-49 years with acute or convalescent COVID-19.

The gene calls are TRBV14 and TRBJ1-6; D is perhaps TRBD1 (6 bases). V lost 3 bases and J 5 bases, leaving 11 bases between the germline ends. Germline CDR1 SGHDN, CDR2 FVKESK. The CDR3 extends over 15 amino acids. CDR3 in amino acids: CASSQWTADNSPLHF. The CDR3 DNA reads TGTGCCAGCAGCCAGTGGACAGCGGATAATTCACCCCTCCACTTT.

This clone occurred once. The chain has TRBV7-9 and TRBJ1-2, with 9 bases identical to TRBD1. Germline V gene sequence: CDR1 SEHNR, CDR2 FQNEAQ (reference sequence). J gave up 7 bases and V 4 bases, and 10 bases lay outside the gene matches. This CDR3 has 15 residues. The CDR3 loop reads CASSYSRQGDGGYTF. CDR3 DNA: TGTGCCAGCAGCTACTCACGACAGGGGGATGGTGGCTACACCTTC.

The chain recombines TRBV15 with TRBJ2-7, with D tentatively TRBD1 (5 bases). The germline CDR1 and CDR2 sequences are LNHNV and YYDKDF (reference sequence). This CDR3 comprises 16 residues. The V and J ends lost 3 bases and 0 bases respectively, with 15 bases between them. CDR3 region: CATSSGDSASSYEQYF. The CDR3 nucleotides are TGTGCCACCAGCAGCGGAGACAGTGCAAGCTCCTACGAGCAGTACTTC. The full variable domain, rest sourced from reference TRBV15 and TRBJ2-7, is DAMVIQNPRYQVTQFGKPVTLSCSQTLNHNVMYWYQQKSSQAPKLLFHYYDKDFNNEADTPDNFQSRRPNTSFCFLDIRSPGLGDTAMYLCATSSGDSASSYEQYFGPGTRLTVT.

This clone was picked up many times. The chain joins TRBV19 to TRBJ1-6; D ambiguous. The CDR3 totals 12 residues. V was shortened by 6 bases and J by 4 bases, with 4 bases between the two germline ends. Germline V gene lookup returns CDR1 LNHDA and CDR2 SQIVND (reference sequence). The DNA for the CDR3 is TGTGCCAGTAGCACATATAATTCACCCCTCCACTTT. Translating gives CASSTYNSPLHF.

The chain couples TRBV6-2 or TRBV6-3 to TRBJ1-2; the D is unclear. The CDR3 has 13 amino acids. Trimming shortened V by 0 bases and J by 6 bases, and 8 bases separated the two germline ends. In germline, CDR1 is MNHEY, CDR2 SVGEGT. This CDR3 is CASSYSSSDGYTF. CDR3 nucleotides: TGTGCCAGCAGTTACTCCAGCAGCGATGGCTACACCTTC.

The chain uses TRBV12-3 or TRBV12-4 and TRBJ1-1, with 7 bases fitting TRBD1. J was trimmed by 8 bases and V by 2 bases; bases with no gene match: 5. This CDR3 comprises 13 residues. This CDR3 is CASSLTDRVEAFF. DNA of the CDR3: TGTGCCAGCAGTTTAACCGACAGGGTAGAAGCTTTCTTT.

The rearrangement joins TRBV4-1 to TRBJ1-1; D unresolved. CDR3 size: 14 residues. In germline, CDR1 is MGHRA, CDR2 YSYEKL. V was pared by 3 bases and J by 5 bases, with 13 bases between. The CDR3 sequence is CASSHPPSRTEAFF. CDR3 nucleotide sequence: TGCGCCAGCAGCCACCCCCCTTCGAGGACTGAAGCTTTCTTT.

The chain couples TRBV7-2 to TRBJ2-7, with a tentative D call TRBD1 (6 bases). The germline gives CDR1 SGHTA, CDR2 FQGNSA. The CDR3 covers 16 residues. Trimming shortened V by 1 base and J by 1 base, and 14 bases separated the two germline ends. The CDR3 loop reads CASSLDPGATSYEQYF. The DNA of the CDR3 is TGTGCCAGCAGCTTAGATCCAGGGGCTACATCCTACGAGCAGTACTTC.

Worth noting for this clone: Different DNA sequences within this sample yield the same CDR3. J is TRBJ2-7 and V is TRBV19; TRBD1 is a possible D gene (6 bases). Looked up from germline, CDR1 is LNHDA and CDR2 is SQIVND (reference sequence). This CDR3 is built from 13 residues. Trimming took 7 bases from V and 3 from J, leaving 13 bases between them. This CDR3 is CASTKQGSYEQYF. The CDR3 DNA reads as TGTGCCAGTACTAAACAGGGTAGCTACGAGCAGTACTTC.

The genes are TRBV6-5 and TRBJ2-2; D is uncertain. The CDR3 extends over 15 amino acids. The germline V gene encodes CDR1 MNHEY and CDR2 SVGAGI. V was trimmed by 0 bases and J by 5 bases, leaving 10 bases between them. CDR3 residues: CASSYSRGWTGELFF. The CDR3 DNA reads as TGTGCCAGCAGTTACTCTCGCGGCTGGACCGGGGAGCTGTTTTTT.

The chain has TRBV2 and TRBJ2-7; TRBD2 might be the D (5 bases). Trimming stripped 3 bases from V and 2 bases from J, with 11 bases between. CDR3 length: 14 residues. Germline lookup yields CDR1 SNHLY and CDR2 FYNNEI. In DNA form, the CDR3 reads TGTGCCAGCAGTGATCGTCTGGGAGCCTACGAGCAGTACTTC. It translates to CASSDRLGAYEQYF.

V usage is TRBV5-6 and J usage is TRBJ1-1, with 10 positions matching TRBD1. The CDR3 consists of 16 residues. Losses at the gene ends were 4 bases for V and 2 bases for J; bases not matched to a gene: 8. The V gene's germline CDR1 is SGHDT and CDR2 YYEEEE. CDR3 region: CASSIWTGGPNTEAFF. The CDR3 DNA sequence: TGTGCCAGCAGCATCTGGACAGGGGGACCCAACACTGAAGCTTTCTTT.

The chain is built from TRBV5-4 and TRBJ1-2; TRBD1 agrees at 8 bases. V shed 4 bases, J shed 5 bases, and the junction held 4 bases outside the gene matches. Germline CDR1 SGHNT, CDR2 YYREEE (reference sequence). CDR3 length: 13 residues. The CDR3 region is CASSQDREYGYTF. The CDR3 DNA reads TGTGCCAGCAGCCAGGACAGGGAGTATGGCTACACCTTC.

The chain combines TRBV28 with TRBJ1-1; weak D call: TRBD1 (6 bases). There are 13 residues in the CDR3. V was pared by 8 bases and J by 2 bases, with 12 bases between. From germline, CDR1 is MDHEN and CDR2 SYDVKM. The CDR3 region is CASGTPANTEAFF. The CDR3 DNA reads TGTGCCAGCGGGACACCGGCTAACACTGAAGCTTTCTTT.

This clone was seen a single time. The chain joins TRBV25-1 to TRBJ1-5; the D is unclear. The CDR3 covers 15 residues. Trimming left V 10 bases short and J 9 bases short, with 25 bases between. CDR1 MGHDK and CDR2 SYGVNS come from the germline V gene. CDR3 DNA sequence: TGTGCCACCTCAACCCGGCCAGGCTGGATAACGCCCCAGCATTTT. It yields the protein CATSTRPGWITPQHF.

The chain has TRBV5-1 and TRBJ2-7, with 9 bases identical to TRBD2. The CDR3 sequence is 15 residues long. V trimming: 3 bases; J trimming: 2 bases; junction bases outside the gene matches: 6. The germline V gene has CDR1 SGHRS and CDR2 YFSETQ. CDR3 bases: TGCGCCAGCAGCTCGGTGGTAGCGGGAGCCTACGAGCAGTACTTC. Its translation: CASSSVVAGAYEQYF.

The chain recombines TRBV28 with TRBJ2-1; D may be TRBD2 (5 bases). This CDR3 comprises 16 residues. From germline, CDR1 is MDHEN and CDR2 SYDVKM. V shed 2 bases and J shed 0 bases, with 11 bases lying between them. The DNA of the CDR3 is TGTGCCAGCAGTTTAATTTCGGGAACCTCCTACAATGAGCAGTTCTTC. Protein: CASSLISGTSYNEQFF.

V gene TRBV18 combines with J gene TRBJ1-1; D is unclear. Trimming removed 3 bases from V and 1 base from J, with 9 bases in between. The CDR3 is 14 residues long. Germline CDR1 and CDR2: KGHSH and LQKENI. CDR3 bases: TGTGCCAGCTCACCCGCGGTACAGAACACTGAAGCTTTCTTT. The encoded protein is CASSPAVQNTEAFF. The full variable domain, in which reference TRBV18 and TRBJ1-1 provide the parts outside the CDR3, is NAGVMQNPRHLVRRRGQEARLRCSPMKGHSHVYWYRQLPEEGLKFMVYLQKENIIDESGMPKERFSAEFPKEGPSILRIQQVVRGDSAAYFCASSPAVQNTEAFFGQGTRLTVV.

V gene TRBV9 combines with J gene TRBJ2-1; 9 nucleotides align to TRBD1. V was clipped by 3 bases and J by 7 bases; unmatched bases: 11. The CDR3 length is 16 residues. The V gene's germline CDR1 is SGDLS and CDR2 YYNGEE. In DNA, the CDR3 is TGTGCCAGCAGCGCCGGGGACAGGGAGGTCCTTAATGAGCAGTTCTTC. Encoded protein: CASSAGDREVLNEQFF. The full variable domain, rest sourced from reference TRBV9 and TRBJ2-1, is DSGVTQTPKHLITATGQRVTLRCSPRSGDLSVYWYQQSLDQGLQFLIQYYNGEERAKGNILERFSAQQFPDLHSELNLSSLELGDSALYFCASSAGDREVLNEQFFGPGTRLTVL.

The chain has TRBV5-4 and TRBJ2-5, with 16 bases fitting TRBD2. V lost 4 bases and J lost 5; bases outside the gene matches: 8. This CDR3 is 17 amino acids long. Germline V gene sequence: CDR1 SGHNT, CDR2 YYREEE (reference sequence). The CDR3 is CASSRGTSGGGLETQYF. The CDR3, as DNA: TGTGCCAGCAGCCGTGGGACTAGCGGGGGGGGGCTGGAGACCCAGTACTTC.

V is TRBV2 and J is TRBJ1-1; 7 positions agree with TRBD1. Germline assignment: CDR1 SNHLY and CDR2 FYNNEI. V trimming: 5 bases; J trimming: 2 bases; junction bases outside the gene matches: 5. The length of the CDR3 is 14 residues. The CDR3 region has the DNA TGTGCCAGCAGTTTGGACAGGACAAACACTGAAGCTTTCTTT. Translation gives CASSLDRTNTEAFF.

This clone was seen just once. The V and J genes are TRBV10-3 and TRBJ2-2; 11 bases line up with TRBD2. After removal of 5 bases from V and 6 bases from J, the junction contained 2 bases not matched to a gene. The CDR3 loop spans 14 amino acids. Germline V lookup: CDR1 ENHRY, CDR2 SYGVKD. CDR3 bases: TGTGCCATCAGTTCTAGCGGGGGGCCCGGGGAGCTGTTTTTT. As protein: CAISSSGGPGELFF.

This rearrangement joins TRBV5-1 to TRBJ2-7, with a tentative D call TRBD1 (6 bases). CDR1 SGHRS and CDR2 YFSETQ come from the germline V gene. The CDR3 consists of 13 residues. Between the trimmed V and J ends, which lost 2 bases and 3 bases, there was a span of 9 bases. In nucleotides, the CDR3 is TGCGCCAGCAGCTTCGGACAGAACTACGAGCAGTACTTC. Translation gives CASSFGQNYEQYF.

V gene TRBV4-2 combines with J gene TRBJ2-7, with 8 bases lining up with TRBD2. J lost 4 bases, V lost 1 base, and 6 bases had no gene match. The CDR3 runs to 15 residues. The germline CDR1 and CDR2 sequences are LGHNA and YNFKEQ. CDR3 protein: CASSQGPAGAYEQYF. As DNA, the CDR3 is TGTGCCAGCAGCCAAGGTCCAGCGGGAGCGTACGAGCAGTACTTC.

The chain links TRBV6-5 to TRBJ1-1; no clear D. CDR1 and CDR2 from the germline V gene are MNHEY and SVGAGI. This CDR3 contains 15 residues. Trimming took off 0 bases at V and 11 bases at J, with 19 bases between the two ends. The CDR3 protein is CASSYSLGKGPGAFF. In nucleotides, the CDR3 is TGTGCCAGCAGTTACTCCCTAGGCAAGGGCCCGGGGGCTTTCTTT.

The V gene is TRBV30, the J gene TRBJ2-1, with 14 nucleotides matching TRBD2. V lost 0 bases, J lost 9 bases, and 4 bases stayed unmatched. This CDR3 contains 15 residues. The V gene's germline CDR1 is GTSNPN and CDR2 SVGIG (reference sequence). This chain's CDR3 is CAWSVATSGRVEQFF. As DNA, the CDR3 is TGTGCCTGGAGTGTAGCGACTAGCGGGAGGGTTGAGCAGTTCTTC.

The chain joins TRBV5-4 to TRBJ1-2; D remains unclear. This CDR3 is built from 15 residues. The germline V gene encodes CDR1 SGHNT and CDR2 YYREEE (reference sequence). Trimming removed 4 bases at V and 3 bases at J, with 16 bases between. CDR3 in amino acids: CASSLGVNGDYGYTF. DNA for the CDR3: TGTGCCAGCAGCCTCGGGGTGAATGGTGACTATGGCTACACCTTC. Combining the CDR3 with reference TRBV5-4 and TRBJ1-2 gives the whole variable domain ETGVTQSPTHLIKTRGQQVTLRCSSQSGHNTVSWYQQALGQGPQFIFQYYREEENGRGNFPPRFSGLQFPNYSSELNVNALELDDSALYLCASSLGVNGDYGYTFGSGTRLTVV.

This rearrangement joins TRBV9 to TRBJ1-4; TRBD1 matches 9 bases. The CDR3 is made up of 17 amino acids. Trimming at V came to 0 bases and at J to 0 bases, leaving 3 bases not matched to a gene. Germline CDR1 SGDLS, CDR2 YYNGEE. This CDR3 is CASSVGTGVATNEKLFF. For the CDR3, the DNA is TGTGCCAGCAGCGTAGGGACAGGGGTTGCAACTAATGAAAAACTGTTTTTT.

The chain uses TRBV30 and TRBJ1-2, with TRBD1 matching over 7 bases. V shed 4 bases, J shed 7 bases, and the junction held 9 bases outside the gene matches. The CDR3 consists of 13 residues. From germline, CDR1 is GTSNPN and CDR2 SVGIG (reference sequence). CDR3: CAWTPGQVGGYTF. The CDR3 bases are TGTGCCTGGACTCCAGGACAGGTTGGTGGCTACACCTTC.

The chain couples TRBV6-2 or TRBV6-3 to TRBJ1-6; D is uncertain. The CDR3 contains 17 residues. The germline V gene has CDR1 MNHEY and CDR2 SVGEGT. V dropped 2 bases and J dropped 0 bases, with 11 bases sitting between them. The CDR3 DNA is TGTGCCAGCAGTTACGTTCCGGGTAGCTCCTATAATTCACCCCTCCACTTT. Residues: CASSYVPGSSYNSPLHF.